The 8 T cell receptor beta chains given below trace back to one sample, sequenced in a study of cytomegalovirus exposure and HLA in healthy donors (dated by TCRdb to 2017 to 2019). Libraries were constructed by the immunoSEQ multiplex PCR assay. For the multiplex PCR, a mixture combining 60 forward primers for TCR Vbeta segments and 13 reverse primers for TCR Jbeta segments was used. TCRdb's version of the immuneACCESS table is confined to in-frame rearrangements and falls short of the full clone set. An unresolved V gene accounts for under half of the shortfall where checked; the remainder is of unknown origin. The sample contains approximately 100,000 clones, 70% to 80% of them found a single time. The ten largest clones represent around 2% of the sample. What was sequenced was PBMCs. These receptors all come from a human donor in good health.

This clone turned up a few times. This chain links TRBV28 with TRBJ2-7, with 10 bases lining up with TRBD2. The V segment lost 5 bases and the J segment 0 bases; nucleotides outside the gene matches: 7. The CDR3 totals 16 residues. Germline CDR1 reads MDHEN; CDR2 reads SYDVKM. The CDR3 is CASSPKRTSGSYEQYF. The CDR3 DNA reads TGTGCCAGCAGTCCCAAACGGACTAGCGGCTCCTACGAGCAGTACTTC.

There are a few counts of this clone. The rearrangement uses TRBV7-2 and TRBJ1-2, with a tentative D call TRBD1 (6 bases). V was clipped by 6 bases and J by 8 bases, with 28 bases between them. Germline-derived CDR1 and CDR2 are SGHTA and FQGNSA. The CDR3 totals 17 residues. CDR3 DNA: TGTGCCAGCAGTCTTTTGGGCAGGGACATGGGAGCGGACGGCTACACCTTC. It is translated as CASSLLGRDMGADGYTF.

V and J are TRBV28 and TRBJ1-3; TRBD1 matches 7 bases. The CDR3 has 14 residues. Germline lookup yields CDR1 MDHEN and CDR2 SYDVKM. V lost 5 bases, J lost 4 bases, and 5 bases stayed unmatched. The CDR3 is CASSPTGKGNTIYF. CDR3 in DNA: TGTGCCAGCAGTCCGACAGGGAAAGGAAACACCATATATTTT.

The V gene is TRBV5-1, the J gene TRBJ2-5; 7 bases align to TRBD1. Gene TRBJ2-7 matches the end of the DNA better, so the J call may be wrong. The germline V gene has CDR1 SGHRS and CDR2 YFSETQ. This CDR3 has 14 amino acids. Here the CDR3 DNA reads TGCGCCAGCAGCTCAACGACAGGGACCTACGAGCAGTACTTC. The encoded protein is CASSSTTGTYEQYF.

This clone has more than one count but fewer than ten. The gene calls are TRBV4-3 and TRBJ2-2; TRBD2 matches at 7 bases. The germline gives CDR1 LGHNA, CDR2 YSLEER. V shed 0 bases and J 5 bases; nucleotides not matched to a gene: 6. This CDR3 has 16 residues. CDR3: CASSQDARGDTGELFF. The CDR3 DNA is TGCGCCAGCAGCCAAGATGCCCGGGGGGATACCGGGGAGCTGTTTTTT.

V is TRBV19 and J is TRBJ2-3, with 9 bases that match TRBD2. The germline gives CDR1 LNHDA, CDR2 SQIVND (reference sequence). This CDR3 spans 14 amino acids. Unmatched junction bases numbered 8, after V lost 5 bases and J lost 8 bases. The CDR3: CASSQGGGAGTQYF. The CDR3 DNA sequence: TGTGCCAGTAGTCAGGGCGGGGGGGCGGGTACGCAGTATTTT.

J is TRBJ1-2 and V is TRBV6-6; TRBD1 is a possible D gene (5 bases). The CDR3 runs 13 residues. V shed 5 bases and J shed 2 bases, with 9 bases lying between them. CDR1 and CDR2 from the germline V gene are MNHNY and SVGAGI (reference sequence). Here the CDR3 reads CASSAGRNYGYTF. CDR3 bases: TGTGCCAGCAGTGCAGGGAGGAACTATGGCTACACCTTC.

This clone was seen a few times. This rearrangement joins TRBV2 to TRBJ1-6, with D perhaps matching TRBD1 (5 bases). V lost 2 bases, J lost 10 bases, and 12 bases lay in between. Per germline, CDR1 SNHLY and CDR2 FYNNEI. CDR3 length equals 14 residues. CDR3 DNA sequence: TGTGCCAGCAGTGAAAGGGCAGGGCGGTCACCCCTCCACTTT. Translated: CASSERAGRSPLHF.